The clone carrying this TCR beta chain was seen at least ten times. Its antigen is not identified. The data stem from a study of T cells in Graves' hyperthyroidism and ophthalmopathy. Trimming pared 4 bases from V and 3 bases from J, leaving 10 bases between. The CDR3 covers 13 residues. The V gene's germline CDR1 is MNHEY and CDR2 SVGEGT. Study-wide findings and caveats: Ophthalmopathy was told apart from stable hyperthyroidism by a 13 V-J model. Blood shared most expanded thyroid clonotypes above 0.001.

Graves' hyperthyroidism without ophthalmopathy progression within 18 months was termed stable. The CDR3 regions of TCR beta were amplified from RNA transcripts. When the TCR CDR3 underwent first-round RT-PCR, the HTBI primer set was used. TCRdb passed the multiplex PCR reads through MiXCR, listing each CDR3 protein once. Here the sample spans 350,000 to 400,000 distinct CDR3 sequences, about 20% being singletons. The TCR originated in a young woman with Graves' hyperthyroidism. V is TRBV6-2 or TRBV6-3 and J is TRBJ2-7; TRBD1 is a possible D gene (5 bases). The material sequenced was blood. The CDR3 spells CASSFDQGYEQYF. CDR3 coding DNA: TGTGCCAGCAGTTTTGATCAGGGCTACGAGCAGTACTTC.